These 24 T cell receptor beta chains were all obtained from the same sample, sequenced in a study of control samples from healthy donors and cancer patients. Clones were read by immunoSEQ multiplex PCR, and TCRdb kept only the in-frame ones, dropping some. This table has 150,000 to 180,000 clones, approximately 93% appearing once. Material: blood. These receptors originate from a man between 50 and 59 years old in good health.

The gene calls are TRBV28 and TRBJ2-7, with no clear D. The length of the CDR3 is 13 residues. Germline CDR1 is MDHEN and CDR2 is SYDVKM. Trimming took 10 bases from V and 6 from J, leaving 19 bases between them. CDR3 sequence (DNA): TGTGCCACCGAACTGGCAGGAACCTCCGAGCAGTACTTC. Residues: CATELAGTSEQYF.

The rearrangement links TRBV6-5 to TRBJ1-2; 7 nucleotides align to TRBD1. Trimming took 4 bases from V and 3 from J; bases not matched to a gene: 8. Germline loops: CDR1 MNHEY, CDR2 SVGAGI. The length of the CDR3 is 15 residues. The CDR3 here is CASSSPTTGDYGYTF. CDR3 sequence (DNA): TGTGCCAGCAGTTCCCCCACAACAGGGGACTATGGCTACACCTTC.

About this clone: Within the sample, other DNA sequences also encode this same CDR3. The chain is built from TRBV12-3 or TRBV12-4 and TRBJ1-1; possible D gene TRBD1, 6 bases. The CDR3 is made up of 11 amino acids. Trimming stripped 1 base from V and 11 bases from J, with 8 bases between. As DNA, the CDR3 is TGTGCCAGCAGTTTAGAGGGGGAGGCTTTCTTT. It codes for CASSLEGEAFF.

The J gene is TRBJ2-1, the V gene TRBV18; 14 bases align to TRBD2. Trimming removed 5 bases from V and 5 bases from J; junction bases left unmatched: 2. This CDR3 is built from 15 residues. Germline V gene lookup returns CDR1 KGHSH and CDR2 LQKENI. CDR3 sequence reads: CASSRGLAGDNEQFF. CDR3 bases: TGTGCCAGCTCAAGGGGACTAGCGGGGGACAATGAGCAGTTCTTC.

V is TRBV7-2 and J is TRBJ2-3, with 7 bases aligning to TRBD2. There are 15 residues in the CDR3. Germline V lookup: CDR1 SGHTA, CDR2 FQGNSA. V shed 2 bases and J 1 base; nucleotides not matched to a gene: 3. This CDR3 reads CASSLRTSGTDTQYF. In DNA form, the CDR3 reads TGTGCCAGCAGCTTACGTACTAGCGGCACAGATACGCAGTATTTT.

The V call is TRBV5-8, the J call TRBJ1-5; D is uncertain. The CDR3 covers 13 residues. CDR1 SGHTS and CDR2 YDEGEE come from the germline V gene. V was shortened by 0 bases and J by 4 bases, with 5 bases between the two germline ends. The CDR3 loop reads CASSLGQNQPQHF. In nucleotides, the CDR3 is TGTGCCAGCAGCTTGGGGCAAAATCAGCCCCAGCATTTT.

The CDR3 loop reads CASSQRVAGGGESYNEQFF. As DNA, the CDR3 is TGCGCCAGCAGCCAACGGGTAGCGGGAGGGGGGGAGTCCTACAATGAGCAGTTCTTC. The chain employs TRBV4-1 and TRBJ2-1; TRBD2 agrees at 11 bases. V was clipped by 2 bases and J by 1 base; unmatched bases: 10. The CDR3 has 19 residues. From germline, CDR1 is MGHRA and CDR2 YSYEKL.

This chain links TRBV6-6 with TRBJ1-3; D perhaps matches TRBD1 (5 bases). Germline CDR1 is MNHNY and CDR2 is SVGAGI (reference sequence). The CDR3 is made up of 15 amino acids. V lost 0 bases, J lost 3 bases, and 9 bases lay in between. CDR3 region: CASSYSGDFGNTIYF. The CDR3 DNA follows: TGTGCCAGCAGTTACTCGGGGGATTTTGGAAACACCATATATTTT.

J is TRBJ2-1 and V is TRBV7-9; the match to TRBD1 covers 7 bases. The CDR3 is made up of 13 amino acids. CDR1 is SEHNR, CDR2 FQNEAQ, per germline (reference sequence). The trim removed 2 bases at V and 8 bases at J, leaving 3 bases unmatched. The CDR3 DNA follows: TGTGCCAGCAGCTTAACAGGGGATCATGAGCAGTTCTTC. Protein product: CASSLTGDHEQFF. Using reference TRBV7-9 and TRBJ2-1 for the parts outside the CDR3, the full variable domain is DTGVSQNPRHKITKRGQNVTFRCDPISEHNRLYWYRQTLGQGPEFLTYFQNEAQLEKSRLLSDRFSAERPKGSFSTLEIQRTEQGDSAMYLCASSLTGDHEQFFGPGTRLTVL.

The genes are TRBV20-1 and TRBJ2-1; 11 bases agree with TRBD2. The CDR3 totals 15 residues. The V gene's germline CDR1 is DFQATT and CDR2 SNEGSKA (reference sequence). Germline trimming cut 5 bases from V and 2 bases from J; bases unmatched to any gene: 5. The CDR3 reads CSAGGLAGTYNEQFF. CDR3 bases: TGCAGTGCTGGTGGACTAGCGGGTACCTACAATGAGCAGTTCTTC.

V and J are TRBV11-2 and TRBJ2-2; D ambiguous. CDR1 is SGHAT and CDR2 is FQNNGV in the germline V gene. Trimming took 1 base from V and 2 from J, leaving 8 bases between them. The CDR3 length is 15 residues. The CDR3 DNA reads TGTGCCAGCAGCTTAGTGGGTAGAAACACCGGGGAGCTGTTTTTT. It is translated as CASSLVGRNTGELFF.

Only one count was recorded for this clone. The chain links TRBV5-4 to TRBJ1-1; D unresolved. Germline V gene data show CDR1 as SGHNT and CDR2 as YYREEE (reference sequence). Deletions cut 2 bases from V and 0 bases from J, with 8 bases between. CDR3 length: 14 amino acids. The chain's CDR3 is CASSFGGLNTEAFF. The CDR3 nucleotides are TGTGCCAGCAGCTTCGGAGGGTTGAACACTGAAGCTTTCTTT.

V usage is TRBV19 and J usage is TRBJ2-2, with 12 bases that match TRBD1. CDR1 and CDR2 (germline): LNHDA, SQIVND (reference sequence). With 5 bases clipped from V and 7 bases from J, the junction kept 17 bases outside the gene matches. This CDR3 comprises 19 residues. CDR3 sequence: CASSPRHPGQGAGGGELFF. The CDR3 nucleotides are TGTGCCAGTAGTCCCCGTCATCCGGGACAGGGGGCTGGTGGCGGGGAGCTGTTTTTT.

This clone was seen more than once but under ten times. The chain couples TRBV25-1 to TRBJ2-7; D gene unclear. CDR1 is MGHDK and CDR2 is SYGVNS in the germline V gene. There are 11 residues in the CDR3. Trimming removed 1 base from V and 6 bases from J, with 4 bases in between. In nucleotides, the CDR3 is TGTGCCAGCAGTGAATTTACCGAGCAGTACTTC. It codes for CASSEFTEQYF.

The chain combines TRBV28 with TRBJ1-2, with a possible D match to TRBD1 (5 bases). The CDR3 loop spans 16 amino acids. The V and J ends lost 3 bases and 1 base respectively, with 15 bases between them. The V gene's germline CDR1 is MDHEN and CDR2 SYDVKM. CDR3 loop: CASSLTAPDRNYGYTF. In DNA form, the CDR3 reads TGTGCCAGCAGTTTGACAGCTCCCGACCGTAACTATGGCTACACCTTC.

The genes are TRBV18 and TRBJ2-1, with 11 positions matching TRBD2. J was trimmed by 6 bases and V by 3 bases; bases with no gene match: 7. The CDR3 sequence is 16 residues long. Germline CDR1 KGHSH, CDR2 LQKENI. The CDR3 is CASSPAGLAAGNEQFF. CDR3 sequence (DNA): TGTGCCAGCTCACCGGCGGGACTAGCGGCCGGCAATGAGCAGTTCTTC.

V gene TRBV7-6 combines with J gene TRBJ2-7; 8 bases agree with TRBD1. The CDR3 sequence is 14 residues long. In germline, CDR1 is SGHVS, CDR2 FNYEAQ. After removal of 4 bases from V and 7 bases from J, the junction contained 9 bases not matched to a gene. The CDR3 nucleotides are TGTGCCAGCAGCTACGGACAGGGAAAGGAGGAGCAGTACTTC. Its protein product is CASSYGQGKEEQYF. Drawing the rest from reference TRBV7-6 and TRBJ2-7, the complete variable domain is GAGVSQSPRYKVTKRGQDVALRCDPISGHVSLYWYRQALGQGPEFLTYFNYEAQQDKSGLPNDRFSAERPEGSISTLTIQRTEQRDSAMYRCASSYGQGKEEQYFGPGTRLTVT.

The chain joins TRBV7-9 to TRBJ2-7, with 7 bases lining up with TRBD2. The CDR3 sequence is 15 residues long. The germline V gene encodes CDR1 SEHNR and CDR2 FQNEAQ (reference sequence). J was trimmed by 2 bases and V by 1 base; bases with no gene match: 5. The CDR3 DNA is TGTGCCAGCAGCTTAGACGCGGGAGCCGCCTACGAGCAGTACTTC. It encodes CASSLDAGAAYEQYF.

V and J are TRBV19 and TRBJ2-1; D is undetermined. The CDR3 has 13 residues. Germline V gene data show CDR1 as LNHDA and CDR2 as SQIVND (reference sequence). The ends were cut back, 5 bases at V and 9 bases at J, with 14 bases in the middle. CDR3 coding DNA: TGTGCCAGTAGTTTAGTATTGGGGTCTGAGCAGTTCTTC. As protein: CASSLVLGSEQFF.

V is TRBV10-3 and J is TRBJ1-2, with D unclear. The germline CDR1 and CDR2 sequences are ENHRY and SYGVKD. V lost 2 bases and J lost 4, with 17 bases in between. There are 16 residues in the CDR3. The DNA of the CDR3 is TGTGCCATCAGTGAGAATCGGTCCGTTGCGGGCTATGGCTACACCTTC. Translated: CAISENRSVAGYGYTF.

This chain connects TRBV5-4 to TRBJ2-5, with TRBD1 identical over 8 bases. The junction had 11 bases not matched to a gene; V was cut back by 5 bases and J by 5 bases. CDR3 length: 15 residues. Looked up from germline, CDR1 is SGHNT and CDR2 is YYREEE (reference sequence). In nucleotides, the CDR3 is TGTGCCAGCAGTTTCGGACAGGGAGGTCCCGAGACCCAGTACTTC. It translates to CASSFGQGGPETQYF. Using reference TRBV5-4 and TRBJ2-5 for the parts outside the CDR3, the full variable domain is ETGVTQSPTHLIKTRGQQVTLRCSSQSGHNTVSWYQQALGQGPQFIFQYYREEENGRGNFPPRFSGLQFPNYSSELNVNALELDDSALYLCASSFGQGGPETQYFGPGTRLLVL.

The rearrangement uses TRBV5-1 and TRBJ2-7; 10 bases match TRBD2. CDR3 length: 16 residues. V dropped 4 bases and J dropped 6; count of bases not matched to a gene: 13. Germline CDR1 is SGHRS and CDR2 is YFSETQ. The CDR3 region is CASSTTQLAGASEQYF. The CDR3 region has the DNA TGCGCCAGCAGCACGACCCAGCTAGCGGGAGCTTCCGAGCAGTACTTC.

The V and J genes are TRBV19 and TRBJ2-4; D not certain. Germline values: CDR1 LNHDA, CDR2 SQIVND (reference sequence). The CDR3 consists of 15 residues. With 6 bases removed from V and 9 bases from J, the gap between germline ends came to 21 bases. The DNA of the CDR3 is TGTGCCAGTAGCCAGACCCGCCCCCAACAACCCATTCAGTACTTC. Translating it yields CASSQTRPQQPIQYF.

V usage is TRBV28 and J usage is TRBJ2-5; 7 bases map to TRBD2. V gave up 6 bases and J gave up 9 bases; unmatched junction bases: 7. The germline gives CDR1 MDHEN, CDR2 SYDVKM. The CDR3 is 12 residues long. CDR3 region: CASSLTRGAQYF. The CDR3 nucleotides are TGTGCCAGCAGCCTTACCCGGGGGGCCCAGTACTTC.